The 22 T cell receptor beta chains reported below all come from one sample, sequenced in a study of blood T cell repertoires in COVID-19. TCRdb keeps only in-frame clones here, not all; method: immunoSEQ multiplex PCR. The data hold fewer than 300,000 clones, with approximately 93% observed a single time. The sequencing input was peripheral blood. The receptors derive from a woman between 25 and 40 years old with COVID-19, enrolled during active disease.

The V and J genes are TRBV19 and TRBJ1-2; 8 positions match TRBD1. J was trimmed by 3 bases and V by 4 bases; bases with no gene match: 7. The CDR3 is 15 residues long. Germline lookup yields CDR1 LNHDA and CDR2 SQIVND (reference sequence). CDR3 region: CASSTTGALYYGYTF. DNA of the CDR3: TGTGCCAGTAGTACGACAGGGGCCCTCTACTATGGCTACACCTTC.

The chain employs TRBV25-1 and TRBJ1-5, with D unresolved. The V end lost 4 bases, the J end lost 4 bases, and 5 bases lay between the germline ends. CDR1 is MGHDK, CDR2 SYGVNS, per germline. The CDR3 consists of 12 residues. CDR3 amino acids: CASSGGNQPQHF. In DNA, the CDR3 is TGTGCCAGCAGTGGCGGGAATCAGCCCCAGCATTTT.

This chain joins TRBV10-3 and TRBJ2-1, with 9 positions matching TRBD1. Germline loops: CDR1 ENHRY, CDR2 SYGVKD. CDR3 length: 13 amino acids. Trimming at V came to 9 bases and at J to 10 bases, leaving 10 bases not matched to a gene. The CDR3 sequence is CAMAPGTGREQFF. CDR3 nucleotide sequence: TGTGCCATGGCACCCGGGACAGGGAGGGAGCAGTTCTTC.

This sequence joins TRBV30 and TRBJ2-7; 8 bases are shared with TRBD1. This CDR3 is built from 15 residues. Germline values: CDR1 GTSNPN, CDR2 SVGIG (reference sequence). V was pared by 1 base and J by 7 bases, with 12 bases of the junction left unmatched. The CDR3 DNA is TGTGCCTGGAGTGGCGGACAGGGAGTGGAATGGGAGCAGTACTTC. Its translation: CAWSGGQGVEWEQYF.

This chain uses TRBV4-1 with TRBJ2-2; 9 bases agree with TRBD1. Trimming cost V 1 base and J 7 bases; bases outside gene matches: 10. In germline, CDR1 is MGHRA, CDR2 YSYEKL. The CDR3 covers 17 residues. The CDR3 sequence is CASSQVFGQGNHGELFF. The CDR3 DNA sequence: TGCGCCAGCAGCCAAGTGTTCGGACAGGGGAATCACGGGGAGCTGTTTTTT.

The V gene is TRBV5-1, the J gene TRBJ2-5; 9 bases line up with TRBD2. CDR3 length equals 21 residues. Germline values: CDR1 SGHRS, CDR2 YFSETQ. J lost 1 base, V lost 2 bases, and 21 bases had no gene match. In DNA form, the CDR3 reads TGCGCCAGCAGCTTACCCGCCGTATCTGCGGGAGGGCCTGATCCCCAAGAGACCCAGTACTTC. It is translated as CASSLPAVSAGGPDPQETQYF.

This chain's CDR3 is CAWDSSGANVLTF. CDR3 DNA: TGTGCCTGGGACAGCTCTGGGGCCAACGTCCTGACTTTC. The chain uses TRBV30 and TRBJ2-6; perhaps TRBD1 as D (5 bases). The V and J ends lost 5 bases and 0 bases respectively, with 5 bases between them. Looked up from germline, CDR1 is GTSNPN and CDR2 is SVGIG (reference sequence). The CDR3 sequence is 13 residues long.

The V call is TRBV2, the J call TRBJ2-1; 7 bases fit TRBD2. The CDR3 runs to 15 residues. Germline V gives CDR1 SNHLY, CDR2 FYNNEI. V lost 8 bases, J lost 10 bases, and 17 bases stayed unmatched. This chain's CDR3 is CASSPRTSRTQEQFF. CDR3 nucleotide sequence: TGTGCCAGCTCCCCCCGGACTAGTCGGACCCAAGAGCAGTTCTTC.

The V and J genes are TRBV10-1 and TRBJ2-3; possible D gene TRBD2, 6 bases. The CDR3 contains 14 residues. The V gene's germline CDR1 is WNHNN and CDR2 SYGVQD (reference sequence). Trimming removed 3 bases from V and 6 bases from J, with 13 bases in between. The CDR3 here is CASSEGLATDTQYF. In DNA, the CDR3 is TGCGCCAGCAGTGAAGGGCTAGCGACGGATACGCAGTATTTT.

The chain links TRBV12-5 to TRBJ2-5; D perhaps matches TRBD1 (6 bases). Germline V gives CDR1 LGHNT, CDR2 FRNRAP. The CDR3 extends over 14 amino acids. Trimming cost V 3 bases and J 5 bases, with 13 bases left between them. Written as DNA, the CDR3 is TGTGCTAGTGGTTTAGGGGGTTATGGGGAGACCCAGTACTTC. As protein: CASGLGGYGETQYF.

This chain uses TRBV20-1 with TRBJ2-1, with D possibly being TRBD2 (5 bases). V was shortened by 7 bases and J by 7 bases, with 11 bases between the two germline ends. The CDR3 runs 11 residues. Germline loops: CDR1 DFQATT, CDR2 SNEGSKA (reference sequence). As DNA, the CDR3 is TGCAGTGTGACCCGCGGGAATGAGCAGTTCTTC. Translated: CSVTRGNEQFF.

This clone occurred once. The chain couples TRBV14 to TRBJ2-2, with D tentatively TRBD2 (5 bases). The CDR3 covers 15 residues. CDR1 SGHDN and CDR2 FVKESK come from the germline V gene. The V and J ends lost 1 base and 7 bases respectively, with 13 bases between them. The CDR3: CASSQVGNRGGELFF. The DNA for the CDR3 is TGTGCCAGCAGCCAAGTGGGGAATCGGGGCGGGGAGCTGTTTTTT.

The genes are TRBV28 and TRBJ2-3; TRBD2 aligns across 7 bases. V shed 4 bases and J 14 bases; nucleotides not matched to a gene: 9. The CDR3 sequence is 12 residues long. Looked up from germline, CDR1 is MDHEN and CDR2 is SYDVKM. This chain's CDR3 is CASSYLAEGWYF. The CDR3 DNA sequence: TGTGCCAGCAGTTATCTAGCGGAGGGGTGGTATTTT.

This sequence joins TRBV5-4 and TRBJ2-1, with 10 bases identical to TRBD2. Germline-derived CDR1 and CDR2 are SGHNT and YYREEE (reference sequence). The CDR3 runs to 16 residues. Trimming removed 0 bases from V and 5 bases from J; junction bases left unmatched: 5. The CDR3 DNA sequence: TGTGCCAGCAGCTTGGAAGGTCTAGCGGGAGACAATGAGCAGTTCTTC. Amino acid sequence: CASSLEGLAGDNEQFF.

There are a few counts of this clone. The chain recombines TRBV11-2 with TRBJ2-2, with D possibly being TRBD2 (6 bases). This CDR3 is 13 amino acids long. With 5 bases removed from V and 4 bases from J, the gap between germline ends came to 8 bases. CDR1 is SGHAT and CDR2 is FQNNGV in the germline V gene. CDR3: CASSLGGTGELFF. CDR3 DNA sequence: TGTGCCAGCAGCCTCGGGGGCACCGGGGAGCTGTTTTTT.

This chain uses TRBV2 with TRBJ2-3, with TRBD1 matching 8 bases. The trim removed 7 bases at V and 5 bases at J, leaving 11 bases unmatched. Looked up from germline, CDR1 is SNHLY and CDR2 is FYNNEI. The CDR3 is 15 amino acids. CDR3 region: CASTADRGVRDTQYF. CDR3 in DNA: TGTGCCAGCACGGCAGACAGGGGTGTTAGAGATACGCAGTATTTT.

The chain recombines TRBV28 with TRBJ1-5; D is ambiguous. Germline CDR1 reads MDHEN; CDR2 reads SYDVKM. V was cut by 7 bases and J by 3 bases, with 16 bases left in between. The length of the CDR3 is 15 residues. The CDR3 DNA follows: TGTGCCAGCATTTTTGGGCCTTCTCCCAATCAGCCCCAGCATTTT. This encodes CASIFGPSPNQPQHF.

DNA of the CDR3: TGTGCCAGCAGTGAAGTGCTAGCGGAGATCAATGAGCAGTTCTTC. Residues: CASSEVLAEINEQFF. This rearrangement joins TRBV2 to TRBJ2-1, with 7 nucleotides matching TRBD2. Germline V gene data show CDR1 as SNHLY and CDR2 as FYNNEI. The V gene end was trimmed by 1 base and the J gene end by 6 bases; junction bases not matched to a gene: 6. This CDR3 contains 15 residues.

The CDR3 DNA reads TGCAGCGTGTCCCTAAGCGGGACCACAGATACGCAGTATTTT. Its protein product is CSVSLSGTTDTQYF. The chain recombines TRBV29-1 with TRBJ2-3, with TRBD2 identical over 7 bases. CDR1 SQVTM and CDR2 ANQGSEA come from the germline V gene. Trimming cost V 6 bases and J 2 bases; bases outside gene matches: 8. There are 14 residues in the CDR3.

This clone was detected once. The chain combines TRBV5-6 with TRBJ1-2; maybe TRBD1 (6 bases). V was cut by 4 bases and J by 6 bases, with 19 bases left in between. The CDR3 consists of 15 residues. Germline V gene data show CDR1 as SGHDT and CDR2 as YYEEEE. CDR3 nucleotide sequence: TGTGCCAGCAGCATTTTGGACAGCTCCTTAAATGGCTACACCTTC. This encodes CASSILDSSLNGYTF.

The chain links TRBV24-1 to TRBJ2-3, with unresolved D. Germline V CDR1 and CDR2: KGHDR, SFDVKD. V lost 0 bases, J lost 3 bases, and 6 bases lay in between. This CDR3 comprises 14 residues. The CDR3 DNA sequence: TGTGCCACCAGTGATTTGTCCTTAACAGATACGCAGTATTTT. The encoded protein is CATSDLSLTDTQYF.

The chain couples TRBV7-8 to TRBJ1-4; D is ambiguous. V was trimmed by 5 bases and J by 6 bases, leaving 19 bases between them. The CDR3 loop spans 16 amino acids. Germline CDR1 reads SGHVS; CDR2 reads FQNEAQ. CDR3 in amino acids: CASSQRTVQLDEKLFF. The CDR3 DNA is TGTGCCAGCAGCCAACGGACTGTTCAACTGGATGAAAAACTGTTTTTT.